This entry lists 22 T cell receptor beta chains sequenced from one sample in a study of vaccination and CD4 T cells after COVID-19. The antigens these receptors bind are not known. Cultured CD4+ T-cell DNA underwent Oncomine TCR Beta short-read sequencing. One entry per CDR3 protein, called by TCRdb with MiXCR from the PCR reads. This table holds about 17,000 distinct CDR3 sequences, approximately 31% found once. Documented treatment: approximately 9-day PBMC culture with coronavirus spike peptide pools or control peptides (ViraFEST assay). The material sequenced was cultured CD4+ T cells from blood. Every receptor here comes from a human donor with COVID-19.

A few counts support this clonotype. This chain uses TRBV7-2 with TRBJ2-3; TRBD2 matches 15 bases. Germline V gives CDR1 SGHTA, CDR2 FQGNSA. After removal of 5 bases from V and 1 base from J, the junction contained 1 base not matched to a gene. CDR3 length equals 16 residues. The CDR3 DNA sequence: TGTGCCAGCAGCCGGACTAGCGGGGGGGGCACAGATACGCAGTATTTT. Its protein product is CASSRTSGGGTDTQYF.

Regarding this clonotype: A much larger clone sits a single nucleotide away, making a read error possible. V and J are TRBV20-1 and TRBJ2-2, with D tentatively TRBD1 (5 bases). Trimming shortened V by 1 base and J by 4 bases, and 16 bases separated the two germline ends. This CDR3 is 16 amino acids long. Germline V gene data show CDR1 as DFQATT and CDR2 as SNEGSKA (reference sequence). In nucleotides, the CDR3 is TGCAGTGCTAGAGGTCAGGCCAGGGTGGGCACCGGGGAGCTGTTTTTT. It yields the protein CSARGQARVGTGELFF.

This rearrangement joins TRBV5-1 to TRBJ2-1; 11 nucleotides align to TRBD1. With 0 bases clipped from V and 6 bases from J, the junction kept 2 bases outside the gene matches. Germline CDR1 and CDR2: SGHRS and YFSETQ. The CDR3 runs 15 residues. CDR3 sequence reads: CASSLVGTGGNEQFF. The CDR3 coding sequence is TGCGCCAGCAGCTTGGTAGGGACAGGGGGCAATGAGCAGTTCTTC.

The chain is built from TRBV20-1 and TRBJ1-5; 10 bases fit TRBD1. The CDR3 runs to 17 residues. Trimming removed 6 bases from V and 7 bases from J; junction bases left unmatched: 18. The V gene's germline CDR1 is DFQATT and CDR2 SNEGSKA (reference sequence). The DNA for the CDR3 is TGCAGTGCCCTCCGACCCGGGACAGGGGTATCCAAACAGCCCCAGCATTTT. Translating gives CSALRPGTGVSKQPQHF.

This clonotype was counted only a few times. V gene TRBV6-5 combines with J gene TRBJ1-5; no clear D. Germline V CDR1 and CDR2: MNHEY, SVGAGI. This CDR3 has 17 amino acids. Between the trimmed V and J ends, which lost 2 bases and 0 bases, there was a span of 14 bases. The CDR3 protein is CASSYRPTNYSNQPQHF. Here the CDR3 DNA reads TGTGCCAGCAGTTACCGACCGACCAACTATAGCAATCAGCCCCAGCATTTT.

The chain couples TRBV2 to TRBJ1-2; D is uncertain. Trimming pared 6 bases from V and 4 bases from J, leaving 9 bases between. Germline CDR1 SNHLY, CDR2 FYNNEI. The CDR3 spans 12 residues. The CDR3: CASRERSYGYTF. CDR3 bases: TGTGCCAGCAGGGAACGAAGCTATGGCTACACCTTC.

The chain is built from TRBV18 and TRBJ1-1; D is perhaps TRBD1 (6 bases). This CDR3 comprises 15 residues. Germline V gene data show CDR1 as KGHSH and CDR2 as LQKENI. Deletions cut 2 bases from V and 2 bases from J, with 12 bases between. CDR3 residues: CASSPGQGHNTEAFF. The CDR3, as DNA: TGTGCCAGCTCACCAGGGCAGGGGCATAACACTGAAGCTTTCTTT.

This rearrangement joins TRBV7-3 to TRBJ1-1; D is unclear. CDR1 and CDR2 from the germline V gene are SGHTA and FQGTGA. With 5 bases removed from V and 0 bases from J, the gap between germline ends came to 7 bases. This CDR3 contains 13 residues. CDR3 region: CASSPLLNTEAFF. The CDR3 bases are TGTGCCAGCAGCCCCTTACTGAACACTGAAGCTTTCTTT. Using reference TRBV7-3 and TRBJ1-1 for the parts outside the CDR3, the full variable domain is GAGVSQTPSNKVTEKGKYVELRCDPISGHTALYWYRQSLGQGPEFLIYFQGTGAADDSGLPNDRFFAVRPEGSVSTLKIQRTERGDSAVYLCASSPLLNTEAFFGQGTRLTVV.

V usage is TRBV6-1 and J usage is TRBJ2-1; D may be TRBD1 (6 bases). V was shortened by 6 bases and J by 5 bases, with 17 bases between the two germline ends. The CDR3 is made up of 15 amino acids. Germline values: CDR1 MNHNS, CDR2 SASEGT. CDR3 in DNA: TGTGCCAGCAGGACCGGGACACTCAAACACAATGAGCAGTTCTTC. Amino acids: CASRTGTLKHNEQFF.

V and J are TRBV5-1 and TRBJ2-7, with TRBD2 matching 11 bases. Germline V gene data show CDR1 as SGHRS and CDR2 as YFSETQ. The CDR3 consists of 16 residues. V shed 4 bases and J 1 base; nucleotides not matched to a gene: 7. DNA for the CDR3: TGCGCCAGCAGCGCACTGACTAGCGGGGCTTCCTACGAGCAGTACTTC. Its protein is CASSALTSGASYEQYF.

The sample holds a few counts of this clonotype. CDR3 amino acids: CASSERGAGGTEAFF. In DNA form, the CDR3 reads TGTGCCAGCAGTGAGAGGGGGGCAGGGGGCACTGAAGCTTTCTTT. The chain couples TRBV2 to TRBJ1-1; 7 bases align to TRBD1. V was clipped by 3 bases and J by 4 bases; unmatched bases: 8. This CDR3 has 15 residues. Germline lookup yields CDR1 SNHLY and CDR2 FYNNEI.

This clonotype occurred a few times. The chain combines TRBV6-1 with TRBJ1-2; D uncertain. The CDR3 contains 12 residues. Germline assignment: CDR1 MNHNS and CDR2 SASEGT. V was cut by 6 bases and J by 0 bases, with 5 bases left in between. CDR3 DNA sequence: TGTGCCAGCAGGGCGTCTAACTATGGCTACACCTTC. Translated, it gives CASRASNYGYTF.

The chain links TRBV24-1 to TRBJ2-1; no clear D gene. The CDR3 contains 11 residues. Germline CDR1 is KGHDR and CDR2 is SFDVKD. V gave up 9 bases and J gave up 6 bases, with 8 bases separating them. CDR3 coding DNA: TGTGCCACCTCACTAACCAATGAGCAGTTCTTC. Translating it yields CATSLTNEQFF.

This clonotype was observed a handful of times. V is TRBV2 and J is TRBJ1-4, with D perhaps matching TRBD1 (6 bases). This CDR3 has 14 residues. Germline V gene data show CDR1 as SNHLY and CDR2 as FYNNEI. V was clipped by 6 bases and J by 7 bases, with 15 bases between them. The CDR3 DNA reads TGTGCCAGCAGGGTACAGGGTGGGAGTGAAAAACTGTTTTTT. Translated, it gives CASRVQGGSEKLFF.

The chain uses TRBV7-2 and TRBJ2-1; a weak D match, TRBD1 (6 bases). The CDR3 spans 17 residues. V lost 5 bases to trimming and J lost 1 base, with 18 bases between them. The V gene's germline CDR1 is SGHTA and CDR2 FQGNSA. The CDR3 DNA reads TGTGCCAGCAGCCAATTAAGGTCAGGGGAGTCCTACAATGAGCAGTTCTTC. The encoded protein is CASSQLRSGESYNEQFF. The whole variable domain, filled in from reference TRBV7-2 and TRBJ2-1, reads GAGVSQSPSNKVTEKGKDVELRCDPISGHTALYWYRQSLGQGLEFLIYFQGNSAPDKSGLPSDRFSAERTGGSVSTLTIQRTQQEDSAVYLCASSQLRSGESYNEQFFGPGTRLTVL.

The J gene is TRBJ2-1, the V gene TRBV12-3 or TRBV12-4; 10 bases line up with TRBD2. V shed 2 bases and J 12 bases; nucleotides not matched to a gene: 1. This CDR3 is built from 12 residues. As DNA, the CDR3 is TGTGCCAGCAGTTTAATAGCGGGGGGGCAGTTCTTC. This translates into CASSLIAGGQFF.

This clonotype has just a few counts. The V and J genes are TRBV6-1 and TRBJ2-7; 10 bases fit TRBD2. J gave up 7 bases and V 6 bases, and 15 bases lay outside the gene matches. The CDR3 consists of 16 residues. In germline, CDR1 is MNHNS, CDR2 SASEGT. Here the CDR3 reads CASRSQAGGDSFEQYF. For the CDR3, the DNA is TGTGCCAGCAGATCTCAAGCGGGGGGGGACTCTTTTGAGCAGTACTTC.

The chain employs TRBV24-1 and TRBJ2-2; no reliable D call. This CDR3 contains 14 residues. The V and J ends lost 8 bases and 0 bases respectively, with 9 bases between them. CDR1 is KGHDR, CDR2 SFDVKD, per germline. CDR3 DNA sequence: TGTGCCACCAAGACCTGGGCGAACACCGGGGAGCTGTTTTTT. Its protein is CATKTWANTGELFF.

Only a few counts were recorded for this clonotype. The chain employs TRBV7-9 and TRBJ2-3; 8 positions agree with TRBD2. CDR1 and CDR2 from the germline V gene are SEHNR and FQNEAQ (reference sequence). This CDR3 is 17 amino acids long. V trimming: 2 bases; J trimming: 2 bases; junction bases outside the gene matches: 9. Here the CDR3 reads CASSLRGGRAVTDTQYF. The CDR3 DNA reads TGTGCCAGCAGCTTACGGGGGGGCCGCGCCGTCACAGATACGCAGTATTTT.

This clonotype has a single count. The gene calls are TRBV20-1 and TRBJ1-1; D is unclear. The CDR3 runs 12 residues. V was clipped by 7 bases and J by 2 bases, with 11 bases between them. CDR1 and CDR2 (germline): DFQATT, SNEGSKA (reference sequence). CDR3 in amino acids: CSGSEANTEAFF. CDR3 nucleotides: TGCAGTGGCTCCGAGGCAAACACTGAAGCTTTCTTT.

V and J are TRBV14 and TRBJ2-1; 9 nucleotides agree with TRBD1. Per germline, CDR1 SGHDN and CDR2 FVKESK. This CDR3 has 15 amino acids. J gave up 10 bases and V 4 bases, and 11 bases lay outside the gene matches. CDR3 residues: CASSRPGQGPHEQFF. Here the CDR3 DNA reads TGTGCCAGCAGCCGGCCGGGACAGGGCCCCCACGAGCAGTTCTTC. Full variable domain (remainder filled in from reference TRBV14 and TRBJ2-1): EAGVTQFPSHSVIEKGQTVTLRCDPISGHDNLYWYRRVMGKEIKFLLHFVKESKQDESGMPNNRFLAERTGGTYSTLKVQPAELEDSGVYFCASSRPGQGPHEQFFGPGTRLTVL.

The chain combines TRBV6-1 with TRBJ1-5; perhaps TRBD1 as D (6 bases). Germline CDR1 reads MNHNS; CDR2 reads SASEGT. The CDR3 covers 16 residues. Between the trimmed V and J ends, which lost 5 bases and 2 bases, there was a span of 16 bases. CDR3 DNA sequence: TGTGCCAGCAGTCGACCGGGGGCCGAGGGCAATCAGCCCCAGCATTTT. As protein: CASSRPGAEGNQPQHF.